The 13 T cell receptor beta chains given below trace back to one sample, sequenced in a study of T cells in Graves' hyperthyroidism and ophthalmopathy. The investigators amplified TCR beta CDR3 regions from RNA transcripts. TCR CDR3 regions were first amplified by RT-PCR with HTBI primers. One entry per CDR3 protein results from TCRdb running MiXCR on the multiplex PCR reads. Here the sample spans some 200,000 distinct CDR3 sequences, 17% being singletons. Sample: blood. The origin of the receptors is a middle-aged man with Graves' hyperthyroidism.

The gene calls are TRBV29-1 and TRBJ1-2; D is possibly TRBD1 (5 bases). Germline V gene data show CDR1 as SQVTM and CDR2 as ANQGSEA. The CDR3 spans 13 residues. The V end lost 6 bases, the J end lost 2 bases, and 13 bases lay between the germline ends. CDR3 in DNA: TGCAGCGTGACACAGGAGTCGAACTATGGCTACACCTTC. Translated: CSVTQESNYGYTF.

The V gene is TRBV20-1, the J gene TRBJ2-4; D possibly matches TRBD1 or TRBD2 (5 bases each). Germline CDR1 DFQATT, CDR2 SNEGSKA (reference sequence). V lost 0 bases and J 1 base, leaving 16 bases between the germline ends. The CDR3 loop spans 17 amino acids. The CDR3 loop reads CSARDVLGDRAKNIQYF. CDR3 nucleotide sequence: TGCAGTGCTAGAGATGTTTTGGGGGATCGGGCCAAAAACATTCAGTACTTC.

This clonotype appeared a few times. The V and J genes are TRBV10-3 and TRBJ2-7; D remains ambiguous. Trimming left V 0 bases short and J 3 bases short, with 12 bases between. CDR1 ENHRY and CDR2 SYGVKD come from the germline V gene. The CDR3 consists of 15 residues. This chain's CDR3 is CAISESTPDDYEQYF. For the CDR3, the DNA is TGTGCCATCAGTGAGTCAACTCCCGACGACTACGAGCAGTACTTC.

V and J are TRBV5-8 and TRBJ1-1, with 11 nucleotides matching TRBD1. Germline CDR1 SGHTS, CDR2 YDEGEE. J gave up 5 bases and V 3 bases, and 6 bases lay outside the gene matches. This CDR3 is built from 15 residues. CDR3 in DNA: TGTGCCAGCAGCTCGAGGACAGGGGGCAGGACTGAAGCTTTCTTT. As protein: CASSSRTGGRTEAFF.

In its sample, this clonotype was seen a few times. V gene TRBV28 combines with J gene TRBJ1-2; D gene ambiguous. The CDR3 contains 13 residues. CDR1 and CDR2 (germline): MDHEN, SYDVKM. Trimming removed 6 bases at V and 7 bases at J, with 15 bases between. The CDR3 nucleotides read TGTGCCAGCAGAAATGAGGTTTGGGGTGGCTACACCTTC. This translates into CASRNEVWGGYTF.

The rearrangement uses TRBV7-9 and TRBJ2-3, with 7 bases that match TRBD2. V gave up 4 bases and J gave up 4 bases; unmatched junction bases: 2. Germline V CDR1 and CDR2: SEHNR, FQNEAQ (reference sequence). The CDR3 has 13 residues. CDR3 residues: CASSSAGADTQYF. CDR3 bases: TGTGCCAGCAGCTCCGCGGGGGCAGATACGCAGTATTTT. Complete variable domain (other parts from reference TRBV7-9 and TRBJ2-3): DTGVSQNPRHKITKRGQNVTFRCDPISEHNRLYWYRQTLGQGPEFLTYFQNEAQLEKSRLLSDRFSAERPKGSFSTLEIQRTEQGDSAMYLCASSSAGADTQYFGPGTRLTVL.

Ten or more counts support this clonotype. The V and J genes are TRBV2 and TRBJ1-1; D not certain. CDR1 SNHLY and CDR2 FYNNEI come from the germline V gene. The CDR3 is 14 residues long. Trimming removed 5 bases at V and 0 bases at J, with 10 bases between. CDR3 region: CASSRSDLNTEAFF. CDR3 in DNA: TGTGCCAGCAGTCGTTCAGACTTGAACACTGAAGCTTTCTTT.

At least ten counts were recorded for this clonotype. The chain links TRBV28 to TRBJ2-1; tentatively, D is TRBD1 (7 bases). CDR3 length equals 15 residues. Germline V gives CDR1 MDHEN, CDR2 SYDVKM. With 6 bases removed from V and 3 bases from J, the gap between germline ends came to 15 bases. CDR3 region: CASRIDREVYNEQFF. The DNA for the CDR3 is TGTGCCAGCAGGATTGACAGGGAGGTCTACAATGAGCAGTTCTTC.

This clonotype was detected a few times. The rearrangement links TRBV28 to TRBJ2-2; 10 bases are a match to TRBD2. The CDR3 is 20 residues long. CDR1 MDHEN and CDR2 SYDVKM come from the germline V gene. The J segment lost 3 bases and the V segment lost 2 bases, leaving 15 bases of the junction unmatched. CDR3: CASSLRIGTSGILDTGELFF. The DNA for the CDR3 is TGTGCCAGCAGTTTACGTATTGGTACTAGCGGGATCTTAGACACCGGGGAGCTGTTTTTT.

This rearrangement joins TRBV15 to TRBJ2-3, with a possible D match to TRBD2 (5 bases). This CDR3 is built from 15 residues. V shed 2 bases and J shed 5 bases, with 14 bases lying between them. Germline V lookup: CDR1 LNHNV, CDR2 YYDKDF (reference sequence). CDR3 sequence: CATSRRDGEIDTQYF. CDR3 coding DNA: TGTGCCACCAGCAGACGGGATGGGGAGATAGATACGCAGTATTTT.

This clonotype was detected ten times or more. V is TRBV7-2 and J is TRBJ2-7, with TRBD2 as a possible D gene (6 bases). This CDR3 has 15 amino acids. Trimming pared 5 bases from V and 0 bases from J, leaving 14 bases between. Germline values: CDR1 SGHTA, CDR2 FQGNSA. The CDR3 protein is CASSQGLDRSYEQYF. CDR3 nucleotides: TGTGCCAGCAGCCAGGGACTGGATCGCTCCTACGAGCAGTACTTC.

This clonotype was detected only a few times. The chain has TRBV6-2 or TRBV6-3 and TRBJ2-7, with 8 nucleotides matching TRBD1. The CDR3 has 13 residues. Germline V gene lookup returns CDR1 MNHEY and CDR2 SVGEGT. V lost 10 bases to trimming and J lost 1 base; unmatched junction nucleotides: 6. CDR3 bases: TGTGCCACCGGGACAGGAAGATCCTACGAGCAGTACTTC. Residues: CATGTGRSYEQYF.

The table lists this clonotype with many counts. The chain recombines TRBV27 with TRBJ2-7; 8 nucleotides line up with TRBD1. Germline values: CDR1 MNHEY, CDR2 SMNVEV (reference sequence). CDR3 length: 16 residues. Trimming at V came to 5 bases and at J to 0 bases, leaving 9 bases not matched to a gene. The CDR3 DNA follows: TGTGCCAGCAGTCCCTCGACAGGGGATAGCTCCTACGAGCAGTACTTC. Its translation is CASSPSTGDSSYEQYF.